These 27 T cell receptor beta chains were all obtained from the same sample, sequenced in a study of OX40 agonist ivuxolimab in advanced cancers. Data came from immunoSEQ multiplex PCR; TCRdb stores just in-frame clones and leaves some out. The data hold over 85,000 clones, with about 83% observed a single time. Sequencing was performed on CD4+ or CD8+ T cells sorted from blood, taken in a trial of the OX40 agonist ivuxolimab. The receptors were sampled from an adult with an advanced solid tumor such as melanoma, head and neck, liver or kidney cancer.

CDR3 amino acids: CASGGRDFNYGYTF. CDR3 sequence (DNA): TGTGCCAGCGGGGGGCGGGATTTTAACTATGGCTACACCTTC. The chain employs TRBV9 and TRBJ1-2, with D maybe TRBD1 (6 bases). The germline V gene has CDR1 SGDLS and CDR2 YYNGEE. This CDR3 is built from 14 residues. Trimming took 7 bases from V and 1 from J, leaving 14 bases between them. Together with reference TRBV9 and TRBJ1-2, the CDR3 gives the full variable domain: DSGVTQTPKHLITATGQRVTLRCSPRSGDLSVYWYQQSLDQGLQFLIQYYNGEERAKGNILERFSAQQFPDLHSELNLSSLELGDSALYFCASGGRDFNYGYTFGSGTRLTVV.

V is TRBV7-2 and J is TRBJ2-7; 8 positions match TRBD1. This CDR3 contains 17 residues. The trim removed 0 bases at V and 3 bases at J, leaving 10 bases unmatched. Germline V gives CDR1 SGHTA, CDR2 FQGNSA. The CDR3 protein is CASSLAGPGQGGYEQYF. DNA for the CDR3: TGTGCCAGCAGCTTAGCCGGCCCTGGACAGGGAGGCTACGAGCAGTACTTC.

The J gene is TRBJ2-7, the V gene TRBV7-2, with a possible D match to TRBD1 (5 bases). V was pared by 1 base and J by 4 bases, with 14 bases between. This CDR3 region has 15 residues. Germline assignment: CDR1 SGHTA and CDR2 FQGNSA. In DNA form, the CDR3 reads TGTGCCAGCAGCTTAGAAAGGACAAAAAATTACGAGCAGTACTTC. Amino acids: CASSLERTKNYEQYF.

The genes are TRBV28 and TRBJ1-2, with 9 bases matching TRBD1. The ends lost 4 bases at V and 4 bases at J; junction bases unmatched: 7. CDR1 is MDHEN and CDR2 is SYDVKM in the germline V gene. CDR3 length: 15 residues. In DNA form, the CDR3 reads TGTGCCAGCAGTTCCCAACCGACAGGGGGCTATGGCTACACCTTC. Translation gives CASSSQPTGGYGYTF.

This sequence joins TRBV18 and TRBJ1-2, with D maybe TRBD1 (6 bases). The V gene's germline CDR1 is KGHSH and CDR2 LQKENI. The CDR3 is made up of 12 amino acids. The V end lost 7 bases, the J end lost 2 bases, and 8 bases lay between the germline ends. The CDR3 DNA sequence: TGTGCCAGCTTGCAGGGGAACTATGGCTACACCTTC. Encoded protein: CASLQGNYGYTF.

Concerning this clone itself: The identical CDR3 is also encoded by other nucleotide sequences in the sample. The CDR3 region is CASSLGTGYNEQFF. The CDR3 nucleotides are TGCGCCAGCAGCTTGGGGACAGGTTACAATGAGCAGTTCTTC. This chain connects TRBV5-1 to TRBJ2-1; TRBD1 aligns across 7 bases. The CDR3 sequence is 14 residues long. Germline V CDR1 and CDR2: SGHRS, YFSETQ. The junction had 1 base not matched to a gene; V was cut back by 0 bases and J by 4 bases.

Comment on this clone: Within the sample, other DNA sequences also encode this same CDR3. The chain carries TRBV14 and TRBJ1-2, with D maybe TRBD1 (6 bases). In germline, CDR1 is SGHDN, CDR2 FVKESK. Trimming pared 1 base from V and 5 bases from J, leaving 14 bases between. The CDR3 is 15 residues long. CDR3 nucleotides: TGTGCCAGCAGCCAAGGGGGGCGGGAGGGGTATGGCTACACCTTC. Amino acids: CASSQGGREGYGYTF.

J is TRBJ2-5 and V is TRBV6-6; 9 bases match TRBD1. Trimming at V came to 6 bases and at J to 5 bases, leaving 7 bases not matched to a gene. The V gene's germline CDR1 is MNHNY and CDR2 SVGAGI (reference sequence). The CDR3 contains 14 residues. CDR3 DNA: TGTGCCAGCAGCTTGTACAGGGGGCTCGAGACCCAGTACTTC. This translates into CASSLYRGLETQYF.

This clone was seen only a few times. The rearrangement uses TRBV28 and TRBJ2-5; possibly TRBD1 for D (6 bases). V was shortened by 10 bases and J by 5 bases, with 11 bases between the two germline ends. CDR3 length: 11 residues. Per germline, CDR1 MDHEN and CDR2 SYDVKM. The chain's CDR3 is CATRDRETQYF. The CDR3 DNA sequence: TGTGCCACCAGAGACAGGGAGACCCAGTACTTC.

The V and J genes are TRBV27 and TRBJ2-5; D unresolved. Matching the DNA end better, TRBJ2-7 makes the J call doubtful. This CDR3 is built from 15 residues. CDR1 and CDR2 from the germline V gene are MNHEY and SMNVEV (reference sequence). The CDR3 DNA reads TGTGCCAGCAGTTGGACGACCGTGAGCTCCTACGAGCAGTACTTC. Its protein product is CASSWTTVSSYEQYF.

The V call is TRBV6-1, the J call TRBJ2-7; 7 nucleotides line up with TRBD2. The CDR3 totals 15 residues. The germline CDR1 and CDR2 sequences are MNHNS and SASEGT. V gave up 5 bases and J gave up 2 bases; unmatched junction bases: 9. CDR3 protein: CASSHGLVTAYEQYF. Here the CDR3 DNA reads TGTGCCAGCAGTCACGGACTAGTTACAGCCTACGAGCAGTACTTC.

This chain connects TRBV4-1 to TRBJ1-1, with D maybe TRBD1 (5 bases). From germline, CDR1 is MGHRA and CDR2 YSYEKL. The CDR3 sequence is 13 residues long. V was shortened by 7 bases and J by 7 bases, with 16 bases between the two germline ends. The CDR3: CASTESRGREAFF. The CDR3 region has the DNA TGCGCCAGCACCGAATCTAGGGGTCGTGAAGCTTTCTTT.

This chain links TRBV6-1 with TRBJ2-7, with 13 bases that match TRBD2. V dropped 4 bases and J dropped 7; count of bases not matched to a gene: 7. CDR1 and CDR2 from the germline V gene are MNHNS and SASEGT. CDR3 length: 15 amino acids. The CDR3 DNA reads TGTGCCAGCAGTGCCGGACTAGCGGGGGCGGGGGAGCAGTACTTC. Its translation is CASSAGLAGAGEQYF.

The rearrangement joins TRBV6-4 to TRBJ2-2; D is perhaps TRBD1 (6 bases). Per the germline V gene, CDR1 is MRHNA and CDR2 is SNTAGT. The CDR3 contains 16 residues. Trimming left V 7 bases short and J 4 bases short, with 19 bases between. In DNA, the CDR3 is TGTGCCAGCAAATCTTCTACAGGGTCTCCCACCGGGGAGCTGTTTTTT. Translated, it gives CASKSSTGSPTGELFF.

This chain connects TRBV5-4 to TRBJ2-7; the match to TRBD2 covers 9 bases. The V gene end was trimmed by 0 bases and the J gene end by 4 bases; junction bases not matched to a gene: 5. The V gene's germline CDR1 is SGHNT and CDR2 YYREEE (reference sequence). The CDR3 consists of 15 residues. The DNA for the CDR3 is TGTGCCAGCAGCTTGGACGGCGGGGGGGCGTACGAGCAGTACTTC. The encoded protein is CASSLDGGGAYEQYF.

This clone was observed a few times. The rearrangement links TRBV7-2 to TRBJ1-2; D is possibly TRBD1 (5 bases). The germline V and J ends were trimmed by 8 bases and 7 bases, with 14 bases remaining between them. The CDR3 is 12 residues long. CDR1 is SGHTA and CDR2 is FQGNSA in the germline V gene. In nucleotides, the CDR3 is TGTGCCAGCCTCCGGGACGGTCCTGGCTACACCTTC. Translation gives CASLRDGPGYTF.

V usage is TRBV9 and J usage is TRBJ2-1, with D possibly TRBD2 on 6 matching bases. In germline, CDR1 is SGDLS, CDR2 YYNGEE. The V end lost 3 bases, the J end lost 0 bases, and 13 bases lay between the germline ends. The CDR3 length is 16 residues. Here the CDR3 DNA reads TGTGCCAGCAGCGCGGGACTGAGCAGCTCCTACAATGAGCAGTTCTTC. This sequence encodes CASSAGLSSSYNEQFF.

The chain recombines TRBV5-1 with TRBJ1-1; D unclear. Germline CDR1 and CDR2: SGHRS and YFSETQ. Trimming removed 5 bases at V and 2 bases at J, with 7 bases between. The length of the CDR3 is 12 residues. CDR3 residues: CASRHTNTEAFF. Written as DNA, the CDR3 is TGCGCCAGCAGACACACAAACACTGAAGCTTTCTTT.

The chain joins TRBV20-1 to TRBJ1-3; the D is unclear. Per the germline V gene, CDR1 is DFQATT and CDR2 is SNEGSKA (reference sequence). V gave up 7 bases and J gave up 4 bases, with 8 bases separating them. The CDR3 covers 11 residues. The CDR3 loop is CSVQPGNTIYF. The CDR3 DNA sequence: TGCAGTGTCCAACCCGGAAACACCATATATTTT.

The J gene is TRBJ1-6, the V gene TRBV7-8; 7 bases line up with TRBD1. The CDR3 has 14 residues. The V and J ends lost 3 bases and 8 bases, in that order; junction bases with no gene match: 4. Germline V gives CDR1 SGHVS, CDR2 FQNEAQ. CDR3 in amino acids: CASSLTGNDSPLHF. CDR3 sequence (DNA): TGTGCCAGCAGCTTGACAGGGAATGATTCACCCCTCCACTTT.

This clone was observed a handful of times. The chain is built from TRBV15 and TRBJ1-4; D unclear. Germline CDR1 reads LNHNV; CDR2 reads YYDKDF (reference sequence). The V gene lost 1 base and the J gene lost 5 bases, with 5 bases spanning the gap. The CDR3 consists of 13 residues. This chain's CDR3 is CATSRGLNEKLFF. The CDR3 coding sequence is TGTGCCACCAGCAGAGGGTTGAATGAAAAACTGTTTTTT.

The CDR3 sequence: CASSLNGEGAEETQYF. The CDR3, as DNA: TGTGCCAGCAGTTTGAATGGCGAGGGGGCAGAGGAGACCCAGTACTTC. This chain joins TRBV27 and TRBJ2-5, with 7 bases identical to TRBD1. Trimming cost V 3 bases and J 5 bases; bases outside gene matches: 12. The CDR3 consists of 16 residues. CDR1 and CDR2 from the germline V gene are MNHEY and SMNVEV (reference sequence).

The rearrangement joins TRBV27 to TRBJ2-7, with D possibly matching TRBD1 (5 bases). The CDR3 covers 15 residues. Trimming cost V 8 bases and J 1 base, with 18 bases left between them. Looked up from germline, CDR1 is MNHEY and CDR2 is SMNVEV (reference sequence). The CDR3 spells CASRGMGQGSYEQYF. DNA for the CDR3: TGTGCCAGCCGAGGTATGGGTCAGGGTTCCTACGAGCAGTACTTC.

This sequence joins TRBV9 and TRBJ2-2, with D maybe TRBD2 (6 bases). The germline CDR1 and CDR2 sequences are SGDLS and YYNGEE. Trimming removed 4 bases at V and 6 bases at J, with 13 bases between. This CDR3 is 14 amino acids long. The CDR3 DNA follows: TGTGCCAGCAGCCCCCGGAGGGCGGCCGGGGAGCTGTTTTTT. Its protein product is CASSPRRAAGELFF.

The gene calls are TRBV25-1 and TRBJ1-3; D perhaps matches TRBD1 (5 bases). This CDR3 has 14 residues. V lost 7 bases and J 3 bases, leaving 13 bases between the germline ends. Germline CDR1 reads MGHDK; CDR2 reads SYGVNS. The CDR3 DNA reads TGTGCCAGCAAAAAAAACGGGGGTGGAAACACCATATATTTT. Amino acid sequence: CASKKNGGGNTIYF.

The J gene is TRBJ1-5, the V gene TRBV25-1; D remains unclear. The V gene lost 0 bases and the J gene lost 7 bases, with 19 bases spanning the gap. The CDR3 is 17 residues long. The germline gives CDR1 MGHDK, CDR2 SYGVNS. The CDR3 coding sequence is TGTGCCAGCAGTGAATATTCCTCGACAAAGGTACGACAGCCCCAGCATTTT. Protein sequence: CASSEYSSTKVRQPQHF.

Written as DNA, the CDR3 is TGTGCCAGCAGCTCAACAGGGGGCTCATACAATGAGCAGTTCTTC. Protein sequence: CASSSTGGSYNEQFF. This rearrangement joins TRBV11-2 to TRBJ2-1; 9 nucleotides agree with TRBD1. The CDR3 has 15 residues. Germline V gene lookup returns CDR1 SGHAT and CDR2 FQNNGV. The V gene end was trimmed by 4 bases and the J gene end by 4 bases; junction bases not matched to a gene: 5.